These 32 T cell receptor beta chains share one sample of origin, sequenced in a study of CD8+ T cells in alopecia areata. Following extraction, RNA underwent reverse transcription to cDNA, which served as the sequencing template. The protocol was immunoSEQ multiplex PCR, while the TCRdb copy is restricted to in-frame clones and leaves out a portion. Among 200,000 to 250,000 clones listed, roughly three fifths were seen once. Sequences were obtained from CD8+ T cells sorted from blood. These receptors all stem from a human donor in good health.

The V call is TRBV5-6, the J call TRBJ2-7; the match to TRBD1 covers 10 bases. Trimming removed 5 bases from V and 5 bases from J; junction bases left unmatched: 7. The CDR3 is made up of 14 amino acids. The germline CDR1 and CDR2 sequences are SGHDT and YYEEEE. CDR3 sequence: CASRPGQGFDEQYF. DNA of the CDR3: TGTGCCAGCAGACCGGGACAGGGGTTCGACGAGCAGTACTTC.

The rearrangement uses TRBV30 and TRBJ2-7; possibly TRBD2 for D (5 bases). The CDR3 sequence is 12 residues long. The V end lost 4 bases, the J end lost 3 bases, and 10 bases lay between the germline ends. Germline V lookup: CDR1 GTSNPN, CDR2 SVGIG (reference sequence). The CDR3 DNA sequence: TGTGCCTGGACCGGGATCGACTACGAGCAGTACTTC. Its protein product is CAWTGIDYEQYF. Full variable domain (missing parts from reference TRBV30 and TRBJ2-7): SQTIHQWPATLVQPVGSPLSLECTVEGTSNPNLYWYRQAAGRGLQLLFYSVGIGQISSEVPQNLSASRPQDRQFILSSKKLLLSDSGFYLCAWTGIDYEQYFGPGTRLTVT.

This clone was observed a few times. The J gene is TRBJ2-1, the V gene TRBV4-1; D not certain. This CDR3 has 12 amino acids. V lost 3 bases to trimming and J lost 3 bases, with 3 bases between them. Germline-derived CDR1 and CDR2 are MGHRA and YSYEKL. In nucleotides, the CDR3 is TGCGCCAGCAGCCATGGCTACAATGAGCAGTTCTTC. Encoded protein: CASSHGYNEQFF.

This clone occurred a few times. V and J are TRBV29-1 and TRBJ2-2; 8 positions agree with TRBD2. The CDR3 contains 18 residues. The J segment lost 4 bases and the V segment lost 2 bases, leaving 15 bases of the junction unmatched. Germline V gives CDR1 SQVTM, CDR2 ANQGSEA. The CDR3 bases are TGCAGCGTTGAAAGCCCTACCTATAGCGGGGAGTTCACCGGGGAGCTGTTTTTT. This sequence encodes CSVESPTYSGEFTGELFF.

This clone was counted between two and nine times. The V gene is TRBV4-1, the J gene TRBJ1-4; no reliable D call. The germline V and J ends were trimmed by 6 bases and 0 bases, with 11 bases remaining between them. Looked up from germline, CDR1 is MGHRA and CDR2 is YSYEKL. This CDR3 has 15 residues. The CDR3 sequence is CASSIEGATNEKLFF. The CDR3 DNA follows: TGCGCCAGCAGTATCGAGGGTGCAACTAATGAAAAACTGTTTTTT.

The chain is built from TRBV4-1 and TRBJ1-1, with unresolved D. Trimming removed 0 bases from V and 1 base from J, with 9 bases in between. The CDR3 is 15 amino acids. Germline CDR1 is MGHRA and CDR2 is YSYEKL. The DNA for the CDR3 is TGCGCCAGCAGCCAAGATTCCGCGCCGAACACTGAAGCTTTCTTT. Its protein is CASSQDSAPNTEAFF.

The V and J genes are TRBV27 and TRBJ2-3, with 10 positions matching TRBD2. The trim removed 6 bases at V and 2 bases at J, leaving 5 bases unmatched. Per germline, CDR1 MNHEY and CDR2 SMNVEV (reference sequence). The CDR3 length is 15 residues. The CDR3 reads CASRHLAGATDTQYF. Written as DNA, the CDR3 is TGTGCCAGCAGGCACCTAGCGGGGGCCACAGATACGCAGTATTTT.

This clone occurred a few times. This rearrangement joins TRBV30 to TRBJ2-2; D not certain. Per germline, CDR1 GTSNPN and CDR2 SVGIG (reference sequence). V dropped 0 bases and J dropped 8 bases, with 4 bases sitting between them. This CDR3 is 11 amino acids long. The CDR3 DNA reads TGTGCCTGGAGTGTGGCTGGGGAGCTGTTTTTT. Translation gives CAWSVAGELFF.

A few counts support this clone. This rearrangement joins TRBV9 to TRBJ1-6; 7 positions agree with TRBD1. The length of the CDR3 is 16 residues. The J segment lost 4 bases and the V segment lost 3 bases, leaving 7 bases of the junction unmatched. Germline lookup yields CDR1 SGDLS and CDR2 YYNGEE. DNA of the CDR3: TGTGCCAGCAGCGGGCCGGAGACAGGGTATAATTCACCCCTCCACTTT. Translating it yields CASSGPETGYNSPLHF.

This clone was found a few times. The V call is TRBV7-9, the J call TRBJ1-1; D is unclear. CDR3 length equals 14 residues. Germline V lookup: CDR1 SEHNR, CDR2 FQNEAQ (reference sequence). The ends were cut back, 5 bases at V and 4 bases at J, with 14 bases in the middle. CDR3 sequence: CASSPPGEATEAFF. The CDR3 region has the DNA TGTGCCAGCAGCCCACCGGGAGAGGCCACTGAAGCTTTCTTT. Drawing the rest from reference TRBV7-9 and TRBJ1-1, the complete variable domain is DTGVSQNPRHKITKRGQNVTFRCDPISEHNRLYWYRQTLGQGPEFLTYFQNEAQLEKSRLLSDRFSAERPKGSFSTLEIQRTEQGDSAMYLCASSPPGEATEAFFGQGTRLTVV.

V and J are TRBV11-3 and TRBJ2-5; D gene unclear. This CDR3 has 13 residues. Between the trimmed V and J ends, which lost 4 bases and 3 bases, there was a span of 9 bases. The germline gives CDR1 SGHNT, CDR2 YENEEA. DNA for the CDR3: TGTGCCAGCAGCTCCCGGACCGAAGAGACCCAGTACTTC. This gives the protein CASSSRTEETQYF.

CDR3 residues: CASSQEEGGQGGGPQHF. CDR3 sequence (DNA): TGCGCCAGCAGCCAGGAAGAAGGGGGACAGGGGGGAGGGCCCCAGCATTTT. This rearrangement joins TRBV4-1 to TRBJ1-5; the match to TRBD1 covers 11 bases. The CDR3 has 17 residues. Germline V CDR1 and CDR2: MGHRA, YSYEKL. V lost 3 bases to trimming and J lost 9 bases; unmatched junction nucleotides: 13.

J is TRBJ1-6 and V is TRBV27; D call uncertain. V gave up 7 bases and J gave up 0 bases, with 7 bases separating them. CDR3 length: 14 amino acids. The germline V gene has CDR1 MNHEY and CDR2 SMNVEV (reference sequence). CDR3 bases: TGTGCCAGCAAAGGTAGCTCCTATAATTCACCCCTCCACTTT. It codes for CASKGSSYNSPLHF.

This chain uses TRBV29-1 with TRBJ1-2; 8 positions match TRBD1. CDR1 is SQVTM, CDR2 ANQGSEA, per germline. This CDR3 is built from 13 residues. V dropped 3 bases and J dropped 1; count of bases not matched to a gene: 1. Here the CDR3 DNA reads TGCAGCGTTGAGGACAGGGATAACTATGGCTACACCTTC. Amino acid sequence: CSVEDRDNYGYTF.

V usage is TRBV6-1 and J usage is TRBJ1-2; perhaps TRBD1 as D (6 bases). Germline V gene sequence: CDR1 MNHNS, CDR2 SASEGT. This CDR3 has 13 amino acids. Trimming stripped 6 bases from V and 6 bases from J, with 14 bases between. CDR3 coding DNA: TGTGCCAGCAGCCCCGGGACATATAATGGCTACACCTTC. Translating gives CASSPGTYNGYTF.

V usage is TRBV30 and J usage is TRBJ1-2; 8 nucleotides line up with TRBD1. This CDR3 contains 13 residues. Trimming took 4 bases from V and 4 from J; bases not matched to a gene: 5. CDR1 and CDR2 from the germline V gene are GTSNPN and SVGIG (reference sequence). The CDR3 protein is CAWTDRDGYGYTF. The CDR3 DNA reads TGTGCCTGGACGGACAGGGACGGCTATGGCTACACCTTC.

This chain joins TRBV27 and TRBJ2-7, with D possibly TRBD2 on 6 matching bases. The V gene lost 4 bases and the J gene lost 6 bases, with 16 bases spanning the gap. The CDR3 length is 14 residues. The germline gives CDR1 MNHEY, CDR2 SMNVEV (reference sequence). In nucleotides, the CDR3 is TGTGCCAGCAGTTCGGAGGGTGGTCCTGGCGAGCAGTACTTC. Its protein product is CASSSEGGPGEQYF.

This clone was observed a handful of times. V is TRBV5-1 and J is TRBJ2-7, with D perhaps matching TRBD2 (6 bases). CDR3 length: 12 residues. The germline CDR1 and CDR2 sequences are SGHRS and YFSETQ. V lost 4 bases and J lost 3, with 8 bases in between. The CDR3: CASSGEDYEQYF. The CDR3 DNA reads TGCGCCAGCAGCGGGGAGGACTACGAGCAGTACTTC.

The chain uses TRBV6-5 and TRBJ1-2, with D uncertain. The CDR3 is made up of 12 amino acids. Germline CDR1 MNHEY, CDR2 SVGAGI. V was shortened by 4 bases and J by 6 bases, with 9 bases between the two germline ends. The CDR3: CASSSLADGYTF. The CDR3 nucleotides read TGTGCCAGCAGTTCCCTAGCGGATGGCTACACCTTC.

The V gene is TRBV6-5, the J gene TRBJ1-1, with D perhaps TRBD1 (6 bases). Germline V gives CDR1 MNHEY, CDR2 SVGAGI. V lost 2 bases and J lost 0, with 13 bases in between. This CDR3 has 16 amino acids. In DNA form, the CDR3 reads TGTGCCAGCAGTTACACTCCTACAGGGATGAACACTGAAGCTTTCTTT. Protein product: CASSYTPTGMNTEAFF.

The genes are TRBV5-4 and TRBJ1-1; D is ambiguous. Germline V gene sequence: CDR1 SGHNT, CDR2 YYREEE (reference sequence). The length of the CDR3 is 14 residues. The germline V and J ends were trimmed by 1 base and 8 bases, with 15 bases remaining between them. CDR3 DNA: TGTGCCAGCAGCTTGTGGTCAGCAACGCCAGAAGCTTTCTTT. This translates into CASSLWSATPEAFF.

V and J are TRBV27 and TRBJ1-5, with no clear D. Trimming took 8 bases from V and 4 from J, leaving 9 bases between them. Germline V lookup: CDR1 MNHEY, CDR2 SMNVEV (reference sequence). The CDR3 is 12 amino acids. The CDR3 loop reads CASGPSNQPQHF. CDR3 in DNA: TGTGCCAGCGGGCCCAGTAATCAGCCCCAGCATTTT.

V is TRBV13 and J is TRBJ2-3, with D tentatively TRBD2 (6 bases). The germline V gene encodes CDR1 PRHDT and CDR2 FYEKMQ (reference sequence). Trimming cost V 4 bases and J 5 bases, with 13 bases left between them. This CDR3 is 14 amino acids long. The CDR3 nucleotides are TGTGCCAGCAGCTCCCCCGGGGGAAAAGATACGCAGTATTTT. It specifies CASSSPGGKDTQYF.

The DNA for the CDR3 is TGTGCCAGCATGGGTAATGAGCAGTTCTTC. This codes for CASMGNEQFF. J is TRBJ2-1 and V is TRBV2; D gene ambiguous. This CDR3 has 10 residues. The germline CDR1 and CDR2 sequences are SNHLY and FYNNEI. Trimming shortened V by 7 bases and J by 7 bases, and 5 bases separated the two germline ends.

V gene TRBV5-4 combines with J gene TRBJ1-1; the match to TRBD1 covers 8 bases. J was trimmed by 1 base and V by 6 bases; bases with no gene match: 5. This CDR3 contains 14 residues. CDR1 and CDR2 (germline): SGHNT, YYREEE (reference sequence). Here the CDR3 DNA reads TGTGCCAGCACCGCCCAGGGGGCGAACACTGAAGCTTTCTTT. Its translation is CASTAQGANTEAFF. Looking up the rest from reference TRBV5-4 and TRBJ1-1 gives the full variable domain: ETGVTQSPTHLIKTRGQQVTLRCSSQSGHNTVSWYQQALGQGPQFIFQYYREEENGRGNFPPRFSGLQFPNYSSELNVNALELDDSALYLCASTAQGANTEAFFGQGTRLTVV.

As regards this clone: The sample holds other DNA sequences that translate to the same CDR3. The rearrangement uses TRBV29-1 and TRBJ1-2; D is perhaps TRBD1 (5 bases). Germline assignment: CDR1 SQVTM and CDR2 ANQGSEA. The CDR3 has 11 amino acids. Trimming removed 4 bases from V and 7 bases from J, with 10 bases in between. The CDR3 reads CSVGDGGGYTF. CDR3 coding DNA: TGCAGCGTTGGAGATGGGGGTGGCTACACCTTC.

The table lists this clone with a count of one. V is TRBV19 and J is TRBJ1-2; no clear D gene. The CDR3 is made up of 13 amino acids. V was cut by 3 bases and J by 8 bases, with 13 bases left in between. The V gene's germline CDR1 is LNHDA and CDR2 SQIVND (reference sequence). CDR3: CASSIGVEVGYTF. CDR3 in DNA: TGTGCCAGTAGTATTGGGGTCGAGGTCGGCTACACCTTC.

The CDR3 region is CASSLAPSDEQFF. Written as DNA, the CDR3 is TGTGCCAGCAGCTTAGCGCCCTCTGATGAGCAGTTCTTC. The J gene is TRBJ2-1, the V gene TRBV13; no definite D call. There are 13 residues in the CDR3. V was shortened by 1 base and J by 8 bases, with 9 bases between the two germline ends. The germline V gene encodes CDR1 PRHDT and CDR2 FYEKMQ (reference sequence).

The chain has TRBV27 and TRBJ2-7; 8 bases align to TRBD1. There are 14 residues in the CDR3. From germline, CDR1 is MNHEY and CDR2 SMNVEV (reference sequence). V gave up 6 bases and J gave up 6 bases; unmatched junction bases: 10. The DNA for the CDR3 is TGTGCCAGCAGCCGGGGACAGGAGTCTTTCGAGCAGTACTTC. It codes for CASSRGQESFEQYF.

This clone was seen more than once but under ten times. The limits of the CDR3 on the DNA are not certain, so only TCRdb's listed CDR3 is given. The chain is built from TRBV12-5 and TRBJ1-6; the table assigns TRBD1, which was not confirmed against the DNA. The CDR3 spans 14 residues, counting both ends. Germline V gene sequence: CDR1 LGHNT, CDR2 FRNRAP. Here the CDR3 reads CASGSGQGNSPLHF.

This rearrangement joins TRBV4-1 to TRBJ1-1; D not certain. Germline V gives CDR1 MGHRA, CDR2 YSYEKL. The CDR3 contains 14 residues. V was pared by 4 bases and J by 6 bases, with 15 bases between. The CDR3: CASSLGRGSAEAFF. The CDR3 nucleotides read TGCGCCAGCAGCCTCGGACGCGGGAGCGCTGAAGCTTTCTTT.

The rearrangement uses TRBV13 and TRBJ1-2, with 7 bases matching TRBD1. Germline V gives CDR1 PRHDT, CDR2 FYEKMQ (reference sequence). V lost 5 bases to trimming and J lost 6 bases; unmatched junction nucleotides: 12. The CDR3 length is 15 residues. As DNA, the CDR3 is TGTGCCAGCAGCGGGCCCGGCAGGGGGAGAGATGGCTACACCTTC. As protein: CASSGPGRGRDGYTF.